Below, 17 T cell receptor beta chains from the same sample are listed, as sequenced in a study of shared clonotypes between healthy human individuals. Clones were sequenced by immunoSEQ multiplex PCR, and TCRdb holds only the in-frame ones, with some missing. In the table there are around 99,000 clones, approximately 63% of which are singletons. Specimen: memory CD8+ T cells sorted from blood. The subset is: CD45RO+ cells pooled with CCR7-negative TemRA cells. These receptors were taken from a young man in good health.

The chain links TRBV28 to TRBJ2-2; D is unclear. Trimming took 3 bases from V and 4 from J, leaving 3 bases between them. This CDR3 region has 12 residues. CDR1 MDHEN and CDR2 SYDVKM come from the germline V gene. The CDR3 loop is CASSFPTGELFF. CDR3 DNA: TGTGCCAGCAGTTTTCCCACCGGGGAGCTGTTTTTT.

The V call is TRBV27, the J call TRBJ1-4; TRBD1 aligns across 8 bases. Germline values: CDR1 MNHEY, CDR2 SMNVEV (reference sequence). This CDR3 is built from 16 residues. V lost 4 bases to trimming and J lost 11 bases; unmatched junction nucleotides: 15. The CDR3: CASSSPLDRDLSKLFF. The CDR3 DNA follows: TGTGCCAGCAGTTCACCATTGGACAGGGATTTGTCTAAACTGTTTTTT.

CDR3 residues: CASSLANGALDTQYF. CDR3 DNA sequence: TGTGCCAGCAGCTTAGCGAACGGTGCTCTAGATACGCAGTATTTT. The chain links TRBV7-8 to TRBJ2-3, with D uncertain. Germline CDR1 SGHVS, CDR2 FQNEAQ. The CDR3 has 15 amino acids. Deletions cut 0 bases from V and 5 bases from J, with 12 bases between.

There are many counts of this clone. This chain uses TRBV6-1 with TRBJ2-1; 9 nucleotides line up with TRBD1. The CDR3 runs 16 residues. Germline V lookup: CDR1 MNHNS, CDR2 SASEGT. V lost 0 bases, J lost 3 bases, and 3 bases stayed unmatched. The CDR3 spells CASSEAPTGGYNEQFF. For the CDR3, the DNA is TGTGCCAGCAGTGAAGCCCCGACAGGGGGCTACAATGAGCAGTTCTTC.

The genes are TRBV6-1 and TRBJ1-4, with TRBD1 matching 12 bases. The CDR3 consists of 14 residues. V lost 7 bases to trimming and J lost 8 bases; unmatched junction nucleotides: 5. In germline, CDR1 is MNHNS, CDR2 SASEGT. CDR3 sequence: CASNSGTGGEKLFF. The CDR3 DNA sequence: TGTGCCAGCAACTCAGGGACAGGGGGCGAAAAACTGTTTTTT.

The CDR3 nucleotides are TGCAGTGCTAGTAGCACAGATACGCAGTATTTT. This codes for CSASSTDTQYF. The genes are TRBV20-1 and TRBJ2-3; D is undetermined. The V end lost 3 bases, the J end lost 0 bases, and 1 base lay between the germline ends. The germline CDR1 and CDR2 sequences are DFQATT and SNEGSKA (reference sequence). The CDR3 is 11 amino acids.

The rearrangement links TRBV7-9 to TRBJ1-5, with 8 bases that match TRBD1. Trimming cost V 8 bases and J 4 bases; bases outside gene matches: 10. CDR1 SEHNR and CDR2 FQNEAQ come from the germline V gene (reference sequence). This CDR3 has 15 residues. The CDR3 protein is CASPRRTGPNQPQHF. CDR3 nucleotide sequence: TGTGCCAGCCCTCGTCGGACAGGGCCGAATCAGCCCCAGCATTTT. Together with reference TRBV7-9 and TRBJ1-5, the CDR3 gives the full variable domain: DTGVSQNPRHKITKRGQNVTFRCDPISEHNRLYWYRQTLGQGPEFLTYFQNEAQLEKSRLLSDRFSAERPKGSFSTLEIQRTEQGDSAMYLCASPRRTGPNQPQHFGDGTRLSIL.

This clone has more than one count but fewer than ten. CDR3 DNA: TGCGCCAGCAGTCGGGAGACCCAAGAGACCCAGTACTTC. The encoded protein is CASSRETQETQYF. This rearrangement joins TRBV5-1 to TRBJ2-5, with D perhaps matching TRBD2 (6 bases). CDR1 and CDR2 (germline): SGHRS, YFSETQ. The CDR3 length is 13 residues. V lost 5 bases and J 1 base, leaving 9 bases between the germline ends.

The chain joins TRBV29-1 to TRBJ1-1; maybe TRBD1 (5 bases). The CDR3 sequence is 13 residues long. Trimming shortened V by 3 bases and J by 7 bases, and 15 bases separated the two germline ends. Germline CDR1 and CDR2: SQVTM and ANQGSEA. CDR3 region: CSVDVRGAYEAFF. The CDR3 bases are TGCAGCGTTGATGTAAGGGGCGCTTATGAAGCTTTCTTT.

The rearrangement uses TRBV28 and TRBJ2-1; D is uncertain. This CDR3 has 12 residues. Trimming cost V 5 bases and J 8 bases, with 10 bases left between them. Per germline, CDR1 MDHEN and CDR2 SYDVKM. The CDR3 reads CASSPVTYEQFF. CDR3 DNA: TGTGCCAGCAGTCCTGTGACTTATGAGCAGTTCTTC. The variable domain in full, completed from reference TRBV28 and TRBJ2-1, reads DVKVTQSSRYLVKRTGEKVFLECVQDMDHENMFWYRQDPGLGLRLIYFSYDVKMKEKGDIPEGYSVSREKKERFSLILESASTNQTSMYLCASSPVTYEQFFGPGTRLTVL.

The genes are TRBV9 and TRBJ1-1; D might be TRBD1 (6 bases). This CDR3 contains 15 residues. Trimming stripped 3 bases from V and 5 bases from J, with 17 bases between. Per germline, CDR1 SGDLS and CDR2 YYNGEE. This chain's CDR3 is CASSAVLGGATEAFF. CDR3 nucleotides: TGTGCCAGCAGCGCCGTTCTGGGGGGCGCGACTGAAGCTTTCTTT.

The V gene is TRBV25-1, the J gene TRBJ2-1, with 9 bases lining up with TRBD1. The CDR3 extends over 17 amino acids. Germline CDR1 reads MGHDK; CDR2 reads SYGVNS. The junction had 11 bases not matched to a gene; V was cut back by 2 bases and J by 6 bases. The CDR3: CASSEAHRDRVSNEQFF. CDR3 coding DNA: TGTGCCAGCAGTGAAGCCCACCGGGACAGGGTATCCAATGAGCAGTTCTTC.

The genes are TRBV7-8 and TRBJ2-7; maybe TRBD1 (6 bases). Trimming stripped 4 bases from V and 4 bases from J, with 14 bases between. There are 14 residues in the CDR3. From germline, CDR1 is SGHVS and CDR2 FQNEAQ. The CDR3 DNA follows: TGTGCCAGCAGCTGGGCAGGGGCAGGGTACGAGCAGTACTTC. Its translation is CASSWAGAGYEQYF.

This sequence joins TRBV7-2 and TRBJ2-6; D gene ambiguous. Trimming took off 11 bases at V and 0 bases at J, with 20 bases between the two ends. The CDR3 contains 17 residues. The germline V gene encodes CDR1 SGHTA and CDR2 FQGNSA. The DNA of the CDR3 is TGTGCCGAGACCGGACCATTTGCTAGCTCTGGGGCCAACGTCCTGACTTTC. Amino acids: CAETGPFASSGANVLTF.

V is TRBV21-1 and J is TRBJ2-3; the DNA was not used to check the table's D call, TRBD1. TRBV21-1 is labeled a pseudogene. There are 17 residues in the CDR3. The CDR3 DNA follows: TGTGCCAGCAGCAAAGTTGGTGGCAGGGATGATACAGATACGCAGTATTTT. Translating it yields CASSKVGGRDDTDTQYF.

Details on this clone: A single base is all that separates this from a far larger clone, so a read error is likely. The chain has TRBV27 and TRBJ2-1; 8 nucleotides line up with TRBD2. V shed 5 bases, J shed 8 bases, and the junction held 8 bases outside the gene matches. The CDR3 runs 14 residues. CDR1 is MNHEY and CDR2 is SMNVEV in the germline V gene (reference sequence). CDR3 coding DNA: TGTGCCAGCAGTGCGACCGGACTAGCCTATGAGCAGTTCTTC. This sequence encodes CASSATGLAYEQFF.

The chain joins TRBV28 to TRBJ2-1; D gene uncertain. V was cut by 3 bases and J by 9 bases, with 6 bases left in between. From germline, CDR1 is MDHEN and CDR2 SYDVKM. CDR3 length: 11 residues. CDR3 in amino acids: CASSFWGEQFF. The CDR3 nucleotides read TGTGCCAGCAGTTTTTGGGGTGAGCAGTTCTTC.